The 2 T cell receptor beta chains in this list originate from one sample, sequenced in a study of T cell repertoires in aging, cancer and after chemotherapy (dated by TCRdb to 2018 to 2020). TCR beta rearrangements were amplified from genomic DNA isolated from peripheral blood, not from sorted cells or RNA. Reads for this sample came from an Illumina MiSeq. Rearranged TRB sequences spanning V, D and J segments were amplified by multiplex touch-down PCR using a mixed TRB-A/B primer pool. TCRdb passed the public sequencing reads through fastp at Q25 and MiXCR, retaining productive beta sequences. All rows with the same CDR3 protein become a single entry with the most common DNA and genes. This sample has some 10,000 distinct CDR3 sequences in its table, and about 32% of those were observed once. Clones ranked in the top ten supply 2.5% to 4% of the sample. Sequences were obtained from blood. The source is a human donor in good health.

This clonotype appeared a few times. V usage is TRBV6-2 or TRBV6-3 and J usage is TRBJ2-7; possibly TRBD1 for D (5 bases). There are 14 residues in the CDR3. V gave up 1 base and J gave up 3 bases, with 10 bases separating them. In germline, CDR1 is MNHEY, CDR2 SVGEGT. This CDR3 reads CASSYFPGRYEQYF. CDR3 in DNA: TGTGCCAGCAGTTACTTCCCAGGGCGCTACGAGCAGTACTTC.

This clonotype was found a few times. The chain links TRBV11-3 to TRBJ2-7; no definite D call. Germline V gene sequence: CDR1 SGHNT, CDR2 YENEEA. The CDR3 has 13 residues. V was clipped by 2 bases and J by 7 bases, with 12 bases between them. The CDR3 nucleotides read TGTGCCAGCAGCTTAACCGAGTTGGGGGAGCAGTACTTC. Protein sequence: CASSLTELGEQYF.